Following are 10 T cell receptor beta chains from one sample sequenced in a study of T cell responses to AZD1222 COVID-19 vaccine. Clones were sequenced by immunoSEQ multiplex PCR, and TCRdb holds only the in-frame ones, with some missing. Among 130,000 or so clones, about 86% were seen once, and the ten largest hold roughly an eighth. The sequenced sample was peripheral blood, obtained on day 0 of AZD1222 vaccination. The receptors were sampled from an adult in good health.

The rearrangement links TRBV27 to TRBJ1-1, with D possibly TRBD1 on 5 matching bases. The V and J ends lost 5 bases and 7 bases respectively, with 14 bases between them. The CDR3 covers 13 residues. Germline-derived CDR1 and CDR2 are MNHEY and SMNVEV (reference sequence). CDR3 sequence reads: CASSPQRGYEAFF. The CDR3 region has the DNA TGTGCCAGCAGTCCACAAAGGGGCTATGAAGCTTTCTTT.

The J gene is TRBJ2-7, the V gene TRBV2; D might be TRBD2 (6 bases). Germline CDR1 SNHLY, CDR2 FYNNEI. This CDR3 has 15 residues. V shed 6 bases and J shed 0 bases, with 15 bases lying between them. The DNA for the CDR3 is TGTGCCAGCAGCGCCGACGGGAGTTACTCCTACGAGCAGTACTTC. It yields the protein CASSADGSYSYEQYF.

The chain carries TRBV10-2 and TRBJ1-6; no reliable D call. The germline V gene has CDR1 WSHSY and CDR2 SAAADI. The CDR3 consists of 17 residues. Trimming cost V 6 bases and J 0 bases, with 15 bases left between them. CDR3 region: CASRASGVSSYNSPLHF. As DNA, the CDR3 is TGCGCCAGCAGGGCCTCTGGGGTGAGCTCCTATAATTCACCCCTCCACTTT.

The chain has TRBV4-1 and TRBJ1-2; D is unclear. This CDR3 has 13 residues. Germline V CDR1 and CDR2: MGHRA, YSYEKL. V dropped 4 bases and J dropped 6 bases, with 12 bases sitting between them. CDR3 DNA sequence: TGCGCCAGCAGCCCCTCGGGGAGAGATGGCTACACCTTC. Residues: CASSPSGRDGYTF.

The chain links TRBV18 to TRBJ1-1; no definite D call. This CDR3 has 16 amino acids. Looked up from germline, CDR1 is KGHSH and CDR2 is LQKENI. The germline V and J ends were trimmed by 4 bases and 4 bases, with 19 bases remaining between them. The CDR3 nucleotides read TGTGCCAGCTCACTCAACGTCGGATCGGGAGGCACTGAAGCTTTCTTT. Its protein product is CASSLNVGSGGTEAFF.

The chain employs TRBV7-9 and TRBJ2-2, with D possibly called TRBD1 or TRBD2 (5 bases each). The CDR3 contains 17 residues. Germline V gives CDR1 SEHNR, CDR2 FQNEAQ (reference sequence). Trimming removed 5 bases at V and 1 base at J, with 17 bases between. The CDR3 loop is CASSPEVGRLNTGELFF. CDR3 coding DNA: TGTGCCAGCAGCCCAGAGGTGGGACGGCTGAACACCGGGGAGCTGTTTTTT.

This clone has only a few counts. CDR3 protein: CSVEESGETYGYTF. In nucleotides, the CDR3 is TGCAGCGTTGAAGAGTCGGGGGAAACCTATGGCTACACCTTC. The chain recombines TRBV29-1 with TRBJ1-2, with a weak D call TRBD1 (5 bases). The CDR3 totals 14 residues. Trimming shortened V by 0 bases and J by 4 bases, and 12 bases separated the two germline ends. From germline, CDR1 is SQVTM and CDR2 ANQGSEA.

The rearrangement links TRBV5-1 to TRBJ1-2; 7 bases match TRBD1. J lost 3 bases, V lost 3 bases, and 5 bases had no gene match. CDR1 is SGHRS and CDR2 is YFSETQ in the germline V gene. The CDR3 runs 14 residues. The CDR3: CASSWRGRDYGYTF. The DNA for the CDR3 is TGCGCCAGCAGCTGGAGGGGGCGCGACTATGGCTACACCTTC. The full variable domain, completed using reference TRBV5-1 and TRBJ1-2, is KAGVTQTPRYLIKTRGQQVTLSCSPISGHRSVSWYQQTPGQGLQFLFEYFSETQRNKGNFPGRFSGRQFSNSRSEMNVSTLELGDSALYLCASSWRGRDYGYTFGSGTRLTVV.

The J gene is TRBJ2-6, the V gene TRBV10-3; D is perhaps TRBD1 (6 bases). This CDR3 spans 16 amino acids. Germline-derived CDR1 and CDR2 are ENHRY and SYGVKD. V was pared by 7 bases and J by 4 bases, with 17 bases between. The CDR3 protein is CAINGQSGLGANVLTF. CDR3 nucleotides: TGTGCCATCAACGGACAGAGCGGCTTGGGGGCCAACGTCCTGACTTTC.

This clone appeared a few times. The chain employs TRBV4-1 and TRBJ2-7; 8 bases match TRBD2. Germline loops: CDR1 MGHRA, CDR2 YSYEKL. With 0 bases clipped from V and 5 bases from J, the junction kept 6 bases outside the gene matches. The CDR3 runs to 15 residues. Here the CDR3 DNA reads TGCGCCAGCAGCCAAGAGGCGGGGGGCTACGACGAGCAGTACTTC. As protein: CASSQEAGGYDEQYF.